The clone carrying this T cell receptor (beta chain) appeared once. These data belong to a study of blood T cell repertoires in COVID-19. As handled by the study authors: The authors estimated nucleated cell counts from reference gene primer amplification. The data were produced by immunoSEQ multiplex PCR, yet TCRdb's version contains in-frame clones alone and is incomplete. V, J and clone size reflect that table, while D and trimming were determined from the DNA. The sample yields more than 85,000 clones, 90% to 95% seen once. The CDR3 loop spans 13 amino acids. The V end lost 1 base, the J end lost 4 bases, and 8 bases lay between the germline ends. The germline V gene encodes CDR1 KGHSH and CDR2 LQKENI.

This sequence was found in a man between 60 and 70 years old with acute or convalescent COVID-19. The chain carries TRBV18 and TRBJ2-7, with D maybe TRBD1 (5 bases). Sequencing was done on a sample of peripheral blood. The CDR3 nucleotides read TGTGCCAGCTCACCACTCTCAGGGTACGAGCAGTACGTC. Translating it yields CASSPLSGYEQYV.